Presented here are 18 T cell receptor beta chains from one specimen sequenced in a study of blood T cell repertoires in COVID-19. Sequencing used immunoSEQ multiplex PCR; TCRdb keeps in-frame clones, though not all of them. In the table there are about 250,000 clones, roughly 85% of which are singletons. Source material: peripheral blood. These TCRs come from a man between 50 and 59 years old with COVID-19, enrolled during active disease.

The chain carries TRBV4-2 and TRBJ1-2, with 8 bases matching TRBD1. Losses at the gene ends were 4 bases for V and 2 bases for J; bases not matched to a gene: 6. In germline, CDR1 is LGHNA, CDR2 YNFKEQ. There are 15 residues in the CDR3. CDR3 amino acids: CASSLGQGGNYGYTF. CDR3 bases: TGTGCCAGCAGCCTCGGACAGGGAGGAAACTATGGCTACACCTTC.

The chain joins TRBV18 to TRBJ1-1; D may be TRBD1 (6 bases). V dropped 6 bases and J dropped 1 base, with 15 bases sitting between them. In germline, CDR1 is KGHSH, CDR2 LQKENI. The CDR3 sequence is 15 residues long. CDR3 amino acids: CASSQNRVGNTEAFF. The CDR3 nucleotides are TGTGCCAGCTCGCAAAACAGGGTAGGGAACACTGAAGCTTTCTTT.

The CDR3 DNA reads as TGTGCCAGCAGTTTAGTCTGGAACACTGAAGCTTTCTTT. Protein sequence: CASSLVWNTEAFF. The J gene is TRBJ1-1, the V gene TRBV12-3 or TRBV12-4; no clear D. CDR3 length equals 13 residues. V shed 1 base and J shed 1 base, with 4 bases lying between them.

The rearrangement links TRBV19 to TRBJ2-2, with 9 positions matching TRBD1. Germline V lookup: CDR1 LNHDA, CDR2 SQIVND (reference sequence). The CDR3 is 16 amino acids. The trim removed 5 bases at V and 5 bases at J, leaving 9 bases unmatched. CDR3 in amino acids: CASSPRTGVGTGELFF. The CDR3 region has the DNA TGTGCCAGTAGTCCCCGGACAGGGGTTGGGACCGGGGAGCTGTTTTTT.

CDR3 sequence: CASSPRTGRNTEAFF. CDR3 bases: TGTGCCAGCAGTCCCCGGACAGGTCGGAACACTGAAGCTTTCTTT. V gene TRBV27 combines with J gene TRBJ1-1; 7 nucleotides match TRBD1. Germline values: CDR1 MNHEY, CDR2 SMNVEV (reference sequence). With V trimmed by 5 bases and J by 1 base, 7 bases remained unmatched. The CDR3 runs to 15 residues.

This sequence joins TRBV15 and TRBJ2-5; 9 bases are a match to TRBD1. In germline, CDR1 is LNHNV, CDR2 YYDKDF (reference sequence). The CDR3 is made up of 15 amino acids. With V trimmed by 6 bases and J by 1 base, 6 bases remained unmatched. The DNA of the CDR3 is TGTGCCACCAGTCCGGGACAGGGACCCCAAGAGACCCAGTACTTC. It yields the protein CATSPGQGPQETQYF.

The V gene is TRBV5-4, the J gene TRBJ2-1; D may be TRBD2 (6 bases). The CDR3 runs to 14 residues. The V gene's germline CDR1 is SGHNT and CDR2 YYREEE (reference sequence). The V and J ends lost 0 bases and 6 bases respectively, with 10 bases between them. The CDR3 sequence is CASSLAPGGNEQFF. CDR3 DNA: TGTGCCAGCAGCTTGGCCCCCGGGGGCAATGAGCAGTTCTTC.

The chain recombines TRBV7-9 with TRBJ1-4, with 7 bases fitting TRBD1. CDR1 and CDR2 from the germline V gene are SEHNR and FQNEAQ (reference sequence). The CDR3 runs to 15 residues. V shed 4 bases and J 4 bases; nucleotides not matched to a gene: 6. The CDR3 DNA reads as TGTGCCAGCAGCTCCGGGGACAGTTATAATGAAAAACTGTTTTTT. It codes for CASSSGDSYNEKLFF.

This clone occurred once. The rearrangement uses TRBV3-1 (or the pseudogene TRBV3-2) and TRBJ1-2; D is ambiguous. Per germline, CDR1 LGHDT and CDR2 YNNKEL (reference sequence). V lost 3 bases, J lost 6 bases, and 5 bases lay in between. The CDR3 length is 11 residues. In DNA form, the CDR3 reads TGTGCCAGCAGCCATAGTCATGGCTACACCTTC. It yields the protein CASSHSHGYTF.

The chain is built from TRBV18 and TRBJ2-1; 10 bases match TRBD2. The CDR3 is made up of 15 amino acids. Germline-derived CDR1 and CDR2 are KGHSH and LQKENI. V lost 6 bases, J lost 4 bases, and 6 bases stayed unmatched. Written as DNA, the CDR3 is TGTGCCAGCTCCCGAACTAGCGGGGATTACAATGAGCAGTTCTTC. Translation: CASSRTSGDYNEQFF. The entire variable domain, with the rest obtained from reference TRBV18 and TRBJ2-1, is as follows: NAGVMQNPRHLVRRRGQEARLRCSPMKGHSHVYWYRQLPEEGLKFMVYLQKENIIDESGMPKERFSAEFPKEGPSILRIQQVVRGDSAAYFCASSRTSGDYNEQFFGPGTRLTVL.

This chain connects TRBV7-2 to TRBJ2-7; D is perhaps TRBD2 (7 bases). Trimming took off 5 bases at V and 2 bases at J, with 22 bases between the two ends. CDR1 SGHTA and CDR2 FQGNSA come from the germline V gene. The CDR3 length is 17 residues. CDR3 DNA: TGTGCCAGCAGCCAGCCCGGAGTGGTCGGGGGGCCCTACGAGCAGTACTTC. Translation: CASSQPGVVGGPYEQYF.

The chain employs TRBV7-2 and TRBJ2-7; a possible D gene is TRBD1 (6 bases). The ends were cut back, 2 bases at V and 0 bases at J, with 11 bases in the middle. The CDR3 runs to 15 residues. The germline CDR1 and CDR2 sequences are SGHTA and FQGNSA. The CDR3 DNA reads TGTGCCAGCAGCTTACTGGGGACATACTCCTACGAGCAGTACTTC. This gives the protein CASSLLGTYSYEQYF.

The V call is TRBV7-2, the J call TRBJ2-2; tentative D call: TRBD1 (6 bases). V was pared by 8 bases and J by 6 bases, with 7 bases between. This CDR3 region has 11 residues. CDR1 is SGHTA and CDR2 is FQGNSA in the germline V gene. Here the CDR3 DNA reads TGTGCCAGCTCAGGGGCCGGGGAGCTGTTTTTT. This gives the protein CASSGAGELFF.

The chain carries TRBV5-1 and TRBJ2-3; 11 bases map to TRBD2. The V gene end was trimmed by 4 bases and the J gene end by 2 bases; junction bases not matched to a gene: 12. This CDR3 comprises 18 residues. Germline-derived CDR1 and CDR2 are SGHRS and YFSETQ. The CDR3, as DNA: TGCGCCAGCAGCAGGATATCTAGCGGGGGGACATCCACAGATACGCAGTATTTT. This codes for CASSRISSGGTSTDTQYF. The full variable domain, completed using reference TRBV5-1 and TRBJ2-3, is KAGVTQTPRYLIKTRGQQVTLSCSPISGHRSVSWYQQTPGQGLQFLFEYFSETQRNKGNFPGRFSGRQFSNSRSEMNVSTLELGDSALYLCASSRISSGGTSTDTQYFGPGTRLTVL.

V gene TRBV30 combines with J gene TRBJ1-1; 8 bases map to TRBD1. Germline lookup yields CDR1 GTSNPN and CDR2 SVGIG (reference sequence). Germline trimming cut 2 bases from V and 1 base from J; bases unmatched to any gene: 3. The CDR3 consists of 14 residues. The CDR3 reads CAWSRGTGNTEAFF. DNA of the CDR3: TGTGCCTGGAGTAGGGGGACAGGGAACACTGAAGCTTTCTTT.

V is TRBV19 and J is TRBJ2-2, with 10 bases lining up with TRBD1. J was trimmed by 1 base and V by 5 bases; bases with no gene match: 4. This CDR3 spans 16 amino acids. CDR1 is LNHDA and CDR2 is SQIVND in the germline V gene (reference sequence). CDR3 residues: CASSLGQGGNTGELFF. The CDR3, as DNA: TGTGCCAGTAGTCTCGGACAGGGGGGGAACACCGGGGAGCTGTTTTTT.

The chain couples TRBV29-1 to TRBJ2-2; D unclear. CDR1 is SQVTM and CDR2 is ANQGSEA in the germline V gene. The CDR3 length is 11 residues. The ends were cut back, 4 bases at V and 3 bases at J, with 3 bases in the middle. The CDR3 loop is CSVGDTGELFF. Written as DNA, the CDR3 is TGCAGCGTTGGAGACACCGGGGAGCTGTTTTTT.

This rearrangement joins TRBV28 to TRBJ1-6; D is ambiguous. The CDR3 runs to 16 residues. From germline, CDR1 is MDHEN and CDR2 SYDVKM. Trimming removed 6 bases at V and 2 bases at J, with 14 bases between. This CDR3 is CASSLPGYTYNSPLHF. CDR3 coding DNA: TGTGCCAGCAGCCTCCCCGGGTACACCTATAATTCACCCCTCCACTTT.